The 20 T cell receptor beta chains below all came from one sample that was sequenced in a study of CD8 T cells in acute hepatitis C reinfection. Specified time point: naive CD8 control sorted from an acute-time-point sample. The method was immunoSEQ multiplex PCR; TCRdb's version includes in-frame clones alone and lacks a portion of them. Of around 36,000 clones in the sample, approximately 85% were seen once. The sample consisted of naive CD8+ T cells from PBMCs. The receptors stem from a woman aged 18-29 years who spontaneously cleared hepatitis C infection.

The rearrangement links TRBV7-9 to TRBJ2-1, with a weak D call TRBD1 (6 bases). The CDR3 spans 11 residues. Trimming stripped 5 bases from V and 16 bases from J, with 15 bases between. In germline, CDR1 is SEHNR, CDR2 FQNEAQ (reference sequence). CDR3 sequence (DNA): TGTGCCAGCAGCCTAAACAGGGAAGGCTTCTTC. Its protein product is CASSLNREGFF.

The gene calls are TRBV7-2 and TRBJ2-1, with 7 bases matching TRBD2. The CDR3 covers 16 residues. Trimming removed 2 bases from V and 2 bases from J; junction bases left unmatched: 6. CDR1 is SGHTA, CDR2 FQGNSA, per germline. The CDR3 here is CASSLPGTTPYNEQFF. The CDR3 coding sequence is TGTGCCAGCAGCTTACCCGGGACTACACCCTACAATGAGCAGTTCTTC.

The chain links TRBV19 to TRBJ2-4; 8 positions match TRBD2. Germline CDR1 is LNHDA and CDR2 is SQIVND (reference sequence). The CDR3 length is 15 residues. J was trimmed by 6 bases and V by 2 bases; bases with no gene match: 6. The CDR3 region has the DNA TGTGCCAGTAGTATATGGCTTCGGGGGGGAAACATTCAGTACTTC. As protein: CASSIWLRGGNIQYF.

The V and J genes are TRBV30 and TRBJ2-1, with D tentatively TRBD1 or TRBD2 (5 bases each). Trimming stripped 5 bases from V and 8 bases from J, with 13 bases between. This CDR3 has 12 residues. Per germline, CDR1 GTSNPN and CDR2 SVGIG (reference sequence). The chain's CDR3 is CAWGDGDHEQFF. The CDR3 coding sequence is TGTGCCTGGGGAGACGGGGACCATGAGCAGTTCTTC.

The chain is built from TRBV27 and TRBJ2-5; D might be TRBD1 (6 bases). This CDR3 comprises 13 residues. Trimming took off 6 bases at V and 1 base at J, with 9 bases between the two ends. Germline CDR1 is MNHEY and CDR2 is SMNVEV (reference sequence). The CDR3 region is CASSTTGQETQYF. The CDR3 DNA reads as TGTGCCAGCAGCACGACAGGCCAAGAGACCCAGTACTTC.

This clone has only a few counts. The V call is TRBV4-1, the J call TRBJ1-5, with D possibly matching TRBD1 (5 bases). CDR1 is MGHRA, CDR2 YSYEKL, per germline. CDR3 size: 15 residues. Trimming pared 2 bases from V and 4 bases from J, leaving 12 bases between. The CDR3 is CASSQPGLINQPQHF. As DNA, the CDR3 is TGCGCCAGCAGCCAACCGGGACTGATTAATCAGCCCCAGCATTTT.

With regard to this clone: Different DNA sequences within this sample yield the same CDR3. V gene TRBV9 combines with J gene TRBJ2-7; 9 nucleotides align to TRBD1. The CDR3 consists of 14 residues. The germline V gene has CDR1 SGDLS and CDR2 YYNGEE. The V segment lost 0 bases and the J segment 2 bases; nucleotides outside the gene matches: 0. CDR3 in amino acids: CASSVGTGAYEQYF. Here the CDR3 DNA reads TGTGCCAGCAGCGTAGGGACAGGGGCCTACGAGCAGTACTTC.

The CDR3 DNA reads as TGTGCCAGCAGCTTAGGGGGCCACGAGCAGTACTTC. Residues: CASSLGGHEQYF. The chain carries TRBV7-2 and TRBJ2-7; D is possibly TRBD1 (5 bases). V was pared by 1 base and J by 5 bases, with 6 bases between. CDR3 length equals 12 residues. Germline V gene sequence: CDR1 SGHTA, CDR2 FQGNSA.

The chain uses TRBV15 and TRBJ1-4; D is ambiguous. This CDR3 has 14 amino acids. V lost 4 bases to trimming and J lost 2 bases, with 8 bases between them. Per germline, CDR1 LNHNV and CDR2 YYDKDF (reference sequence). As DNA, the CDR3 is TGTGCCACCAGCAACCGACGGACTAATGAAAAACTGTTTTTT. Translation gives CATSNRRTNEKLFF. Filled out from reference TRBV15 and TRBJ1-4, the complete variable domain reads DAMVIQNPRYQVTQFGKPVTLSCSQTLNHNVMYWYQQKSSQAPKLLFHYYDKDFNNEADTPDNFQSRRPNTSFCFLDIRSPGLGDTAMYLCATSNRRTNEKLFFGSGTQLSVL.

The chain combines TRBV29-1 with TRBJ2-7; no reliable D call. The CDR3 is 12 residues long. Trimming stripped 1 base from V and 2 bases from J, with 6 bases between. Germline V gives CDR1 SQVTM, CDR2 ANQGSEA. CDR3 protein: CSVEGTTYEQYF. In nucleotides, the CDR3 is TGCAGCGTTGAAGGGACCACCTACGAGCAGTACTTC.

The rearrangement links TRBV2 to TRBJ1-5; 7 bases agree with TRBD1. Germline CDR1 SNHLY, CDR2 FYNNEI. Losses at the gene ends were 6 bases for V and 1 base for J; bases not matched to a gene: 12. The CDR3 consists of 17 residues. The CDR3 region is CASSYSRGDGSNQPQHF. In DNA form, the CDR3 reads TGTGCCAGCAGCTACTCCAGGGGGGACGGGAGCAATCAGCCCCAGCATTTT.

The gene calls are TRBV15 and TRBJ2-5, with TRBD1 as a possible D gene (6 bases). Germline V gene lookup returns CDR1 LNHNV and CDR2 YYDKDF (reference sequence). The CDR3 consists of 14 residues. Trimming took off 7 bases at V and 5 bases at J, with 17 bases between the two ends. CDR3 bases: TGTGCCACCACTTTTTGGGCAGGGGCCGAGACCCAGTACTTC. Protein sequence: CATTFWAGAETQYF.

V and J are TRBV7-6 and TRBJ2-7; D is ambiguous. This CDR3 has 13 residues. V was pared by 0 bases and J by 7 bases, with 10 bases between. Germline CDR1 SGHVS, CDR2 FNYEAQ. The CDR3 is CASSLANIGEQYF. In DNA, the CDR3 is TGTGCCAGCAGCTTAGCGAATATTGGAGAGCAGTACTTC. The whole variable domain, filled in from reference TRBV7-6 and TRBJ2-7, reads GAGVSQSPRYKVTKRGQDVALRCDPISGHVSLYWYRQALGQGPEFLTYFNYEAQQDKSGLPNDRFSAERPEGSISTLTIQRTEQRDSAMYRCASSLANIGEQYFGPGTRLTVT.

The chain employs TRBV19 and TRBJ2-1, with TRBD1 matching over 8 bases. The V and J ends lost 10 bases and 4 bases, in that order; junction bases with no gene match: 9. The CDR3 extends over 14 amino acids. Germline V lookup: CDR1 LNHDA, CDR2 SQIVND (reference sequence). The CDR3 bases are TGTGCCATTGCCCAGGGGGCTCCTTACAATGAGCAGTTCTTC. Protein product: CAIAQGAPYNEQFF.

This clone was counted a few times. The genes are TRBV7-6 and TRBJ2-5, with 10 nucleotides matching TRBD1. Germline CDR1 reads SGHVS; CDR2 reads FNYEAQ. The CDR3 contains 14 residues. V dropped 9 bases and J dropped 5; count of bases not matched to a gene: 9. This CDR3 reads CASTMTGGTETQYF. CDR3 nucleotides: TGTGCCAGTACCATGACAGGGGGCACGGAGACCCAGTACTTC.

The chain joins TRBV7-9 to TRBJ2-1; D gene uncertain. The CDR3 sequence is 12 residues long. Germline V lookup: CDR1 SEHNR, CDR2 FQNEAQ (reference sequence). Trimming shortened V by 4 bases and J by 6 bases, and 7 bases separated the two germline ends. Here the CDR3 DNA reads TGTGCCAGCAGCTCACGTCGCAATGAGCAGTTCTTC. Its translation is CASSSRRNEQFF.

This rearrangement joins TRBV14 to TRBJ1-2; D uncertain. CDR3 size: 13 residues. Deletions cut 0 bases from V and 5 bases from J, with 7 bases between. The germline V gene has CDR1 SGHDN and CDR2 FVKESK. CDR3 region: CASSQDYFYGYTF. DNA of the CDR3: TGTGCCAGCAGCCAAGACTATTTTTATGGCTACACCTTC.

This chain connects TRBV7-3 to TRBJ2-3, with 7 bases that match TRBD2. This CDR3 has 15 amino acids. V lost 2 bases to trimming and J lost 4 bases; unmatched junction nucleotides: 6. Germline loops: CDR1 SGHTA, CDR2 FQGTGA. CDR3 nucleotide sequence: TGTGCCAGCAGCTTAGCGGGAGCGCATCCAGATACGCAGTATTTT. This translates into CASSLAGAHPDTQYF. The full variable domain, in which reference TRBV7-3 and TRBJ2-3 provide the parts outside the CDR3, is GAGVSQTPSNKVTEKGKYVELRCDPISGHTALYWYRQSLGQGPEFLIYFQGTGAADDSGLPNDRFFAVRPEGSVSTLKIQRTERGDSAVYLCASSLAGAHPDTQYFGPGTRLTVL.

This chain uses TRBV5-1 with TRBJ2-7; D perhaps matches TRBD2 (6 bases). The V end was cut by 6 bases, the J end by 6 bases, with 13 bases between. Per germline, CDR1 SGHRS and CDR2 YFSETQ. The CDR3 length is 12 residues. CDR3 sequence (DNA): TGCGCCAGCAAGGAGGGCTCAAGCGAGCAGTACTTC. Its protein product is CASKEGSSEQYF.

The chain couples TRBV27 to TRBJ2-3, with a tentative D call TRBD1 (5 bases). Germline V gives CDR1 MNHEY, CDR2 SMNVEV (reference sequence). V shed 5 bases and J shed 1 base, with 10 bases lying between them. CDR3 length: 14 residues. Written as DNA, the CDR3 is TGTGCCAGCAGTCCAGCGACAGGCACAGATACGCAGTATTTT. Its translation is CASSPATGTDTQYF.